The clone carrying this T cell receptor (beta chain) has just one count. Its antigen is as yet unknown. This sample is drawn from a study of T cell responses to AZD1222 COVID-19 vaccine. Study-level points and caveats: Repertoire sampling occurred only after the peak T cell response. Dominant CD4 TCR responses targeted spike regions 160-218 and 743-854.

This table comes from immunoSEQ multiplex PCR, and its TCRdb copy is limited to in-frame clones, with some not included. The sample has under 150,000 clones, more than 85% seen once. This CDR3 has 15 amino acids. Germline V CDR1 and CDR2: SGHRS, YFSETQ. V lost 2 bases, J lost 0 bases, and 9 bases lay in between. Combined were second doses at about 4 or about 12 weeks. The starting material was peripheral blood, obtained 28 days after the second AZD1222 dose. This chain joins TRBV5-1 and TRBJ2-1; D may be TRBD1 (6 bases). The TCR was taken from an adult who received the AZD1222 COVID-19 vaccine. The CDR3 region has the DNA TGCGCCAGCAGCTTAGGACAGAGCTCCTACAATGAGCAGTTCTTC. Its translation: CASSLGQSSYNEQFF. Variable domain in full (rest from reference TRBV5-1 and TRBJ2-1): KAGVTQTPRYLIKTRGQQVTLSCSPISGHRSVSWYQQTPGQGLQFLFEYFSETQRNKGNFPGRFSGRQFSNSRSEMNVSTLELGDSALYLCASSLGQSSYNEQFFGPGTRLTVL.